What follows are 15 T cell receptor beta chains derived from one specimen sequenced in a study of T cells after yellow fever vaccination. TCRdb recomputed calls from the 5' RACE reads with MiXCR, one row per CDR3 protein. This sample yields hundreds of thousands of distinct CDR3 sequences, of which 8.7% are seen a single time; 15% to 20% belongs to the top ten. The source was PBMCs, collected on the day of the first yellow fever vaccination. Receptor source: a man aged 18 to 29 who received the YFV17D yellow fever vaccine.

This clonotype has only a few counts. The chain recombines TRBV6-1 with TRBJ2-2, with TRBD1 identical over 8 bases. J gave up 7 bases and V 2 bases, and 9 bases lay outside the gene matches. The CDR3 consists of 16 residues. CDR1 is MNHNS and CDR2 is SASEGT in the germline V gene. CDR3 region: CASSEPNRGFFGELFF. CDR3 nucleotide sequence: TGTGCCAGCAGTGAACCGAACAGGGGGTTTTTCGGGGAGCTGTTTTTT.

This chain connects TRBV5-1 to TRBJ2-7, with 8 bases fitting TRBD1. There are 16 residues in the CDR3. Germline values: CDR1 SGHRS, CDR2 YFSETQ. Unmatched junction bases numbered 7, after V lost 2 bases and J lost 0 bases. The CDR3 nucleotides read TGCGCCAGCAGCTTACAGGGAACAGGGGGCTCCTACGAGCAGTACTTC. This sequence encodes CASSLQGTGGSYEQYF.

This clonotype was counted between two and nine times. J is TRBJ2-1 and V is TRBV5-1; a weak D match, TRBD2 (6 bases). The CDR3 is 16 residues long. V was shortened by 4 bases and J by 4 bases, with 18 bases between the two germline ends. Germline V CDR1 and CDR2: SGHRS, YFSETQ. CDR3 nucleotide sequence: TGCGCCAGCAGCCAGATCCCCGGGACTGCTTACAATGAGCAGTTCTTC. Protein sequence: CASSQIPGTAYNEQFF.

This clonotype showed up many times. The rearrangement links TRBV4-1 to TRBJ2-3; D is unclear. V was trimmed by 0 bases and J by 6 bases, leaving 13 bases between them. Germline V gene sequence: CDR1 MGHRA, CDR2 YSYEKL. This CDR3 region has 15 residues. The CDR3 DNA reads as TGCGCCAGCAGCCAAGATCGGCGGTACGCGGATACGCAGTATTTT. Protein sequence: CASSQDRRYADTQYF.

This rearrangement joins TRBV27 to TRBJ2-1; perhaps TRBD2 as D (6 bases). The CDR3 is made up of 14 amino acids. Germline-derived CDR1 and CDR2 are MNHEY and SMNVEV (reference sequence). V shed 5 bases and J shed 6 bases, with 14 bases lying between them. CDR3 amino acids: CASSRTGSGNEQFF. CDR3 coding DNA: TGTGCCAGCAGTCGGACCGGGAGTGGCAATGAGCAGTTCTTC.

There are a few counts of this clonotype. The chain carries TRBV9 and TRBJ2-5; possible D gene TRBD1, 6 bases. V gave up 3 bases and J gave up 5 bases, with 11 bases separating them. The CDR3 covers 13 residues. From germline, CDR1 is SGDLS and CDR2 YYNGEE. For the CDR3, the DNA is TGTGCCAGCAGCGGAGGGGGTGGCGAGACCCAGTACTTC. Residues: CASSGGGGETQYF.

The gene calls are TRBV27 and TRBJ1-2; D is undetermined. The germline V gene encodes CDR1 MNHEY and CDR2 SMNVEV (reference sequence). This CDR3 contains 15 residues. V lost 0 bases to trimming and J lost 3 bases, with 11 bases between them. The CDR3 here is CASSLSATTYYGYTF. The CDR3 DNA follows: TGTGCCAGCAGTTTATCGGCTACGACATACTATGGCTACACCTTC.

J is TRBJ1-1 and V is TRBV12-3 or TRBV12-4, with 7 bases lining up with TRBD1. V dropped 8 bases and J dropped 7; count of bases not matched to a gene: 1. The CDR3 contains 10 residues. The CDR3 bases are TGTGCCAGCGGGGACAGTGAAGCTTTCTTT. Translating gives CASGDSEAFF.

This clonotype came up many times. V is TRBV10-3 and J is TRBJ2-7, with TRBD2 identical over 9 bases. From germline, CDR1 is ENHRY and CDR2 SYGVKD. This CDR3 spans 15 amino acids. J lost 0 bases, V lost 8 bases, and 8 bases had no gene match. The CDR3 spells CAIVAGGMGSYEQYF. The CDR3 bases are TGTGCCATCGTCGCGGGGGGGATGGGCTCCTACGAGCAGTACTTC.

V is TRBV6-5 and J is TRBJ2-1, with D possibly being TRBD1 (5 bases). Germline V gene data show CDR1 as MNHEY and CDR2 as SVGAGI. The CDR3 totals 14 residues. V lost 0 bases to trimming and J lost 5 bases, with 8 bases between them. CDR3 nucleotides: TGTGCCAGCAGTTACTCGGGGCGGAACAATGAGCAGTTCTTC. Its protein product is CASSYSGRNNEQFF.

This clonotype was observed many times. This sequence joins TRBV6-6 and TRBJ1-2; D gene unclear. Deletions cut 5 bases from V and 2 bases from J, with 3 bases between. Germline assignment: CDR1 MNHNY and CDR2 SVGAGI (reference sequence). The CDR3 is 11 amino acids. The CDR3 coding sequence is TGTGCCAGCAGTCCAAACTATGGCTACACCTTC. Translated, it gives CASSPNYGYTF.

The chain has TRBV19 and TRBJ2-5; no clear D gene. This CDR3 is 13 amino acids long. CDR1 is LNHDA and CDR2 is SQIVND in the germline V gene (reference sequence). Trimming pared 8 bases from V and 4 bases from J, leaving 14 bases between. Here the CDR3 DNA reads TGTGCCAGTGGTTCAAGAGCGCGAGAGACCCAGTACTTC. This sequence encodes CASGSRARETQYF.

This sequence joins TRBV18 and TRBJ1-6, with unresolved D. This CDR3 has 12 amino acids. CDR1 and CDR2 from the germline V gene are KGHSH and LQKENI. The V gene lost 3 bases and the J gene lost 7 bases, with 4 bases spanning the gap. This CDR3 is CASSPGNSPLHF. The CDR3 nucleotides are TGTGCCAGCTCACCGGGGAATTCACCCCTCCACTTT. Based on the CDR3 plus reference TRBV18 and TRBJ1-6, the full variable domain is NAGVMQNPRHLVRRRGQEARLRCSPMKGHSHVYWYRQLPEEGLKFMVYLQKENIIDESGMPKERFSAEFPKEGPSILRIQQVVRGDSAAYFCASSPGNSPLHFGNGTRLTVT.

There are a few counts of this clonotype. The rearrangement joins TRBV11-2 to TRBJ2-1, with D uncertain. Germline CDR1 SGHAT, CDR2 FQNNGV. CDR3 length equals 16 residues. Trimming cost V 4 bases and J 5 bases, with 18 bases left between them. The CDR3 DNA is TGTGCCAGCAGCTGGAAGGGCGATACCTGGGACAATGAGCAGTTCTTC. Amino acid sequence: CASSWKGDTWDNEQFF. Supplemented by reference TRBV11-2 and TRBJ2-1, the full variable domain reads EAGVAQSPRYKIIEKRQSVAFWCNPISGHATLYWYQQILGQGPKLLIQFQNNGVVDDSQLPKDRFSAERLKGVDSTLKIQPAKLEDSAVYLCASSWKGDTWDNEQFFGPGTRLTVL.

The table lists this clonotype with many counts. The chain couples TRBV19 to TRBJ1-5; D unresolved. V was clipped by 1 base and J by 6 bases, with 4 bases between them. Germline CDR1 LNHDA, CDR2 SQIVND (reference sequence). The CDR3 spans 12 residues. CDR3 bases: TGTGCCAGTAGTATAGCGGGTCAGCCCCAGCATTTT. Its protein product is CASSIAGQPQHF.